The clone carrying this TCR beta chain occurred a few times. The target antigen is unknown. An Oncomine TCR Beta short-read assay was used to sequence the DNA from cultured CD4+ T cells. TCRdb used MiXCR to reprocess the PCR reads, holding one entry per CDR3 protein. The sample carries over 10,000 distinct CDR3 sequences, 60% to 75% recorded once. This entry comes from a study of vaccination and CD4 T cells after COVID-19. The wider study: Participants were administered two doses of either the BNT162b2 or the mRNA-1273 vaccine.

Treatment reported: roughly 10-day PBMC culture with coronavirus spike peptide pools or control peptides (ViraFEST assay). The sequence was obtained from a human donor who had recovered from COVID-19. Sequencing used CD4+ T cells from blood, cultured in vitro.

CDR3 residues: CASSSGGSGNIQYF. CDR3 bases: TGTGCCAGCAGCTCCGGGGGATCGGGAAACATTCAGTACTTC. The chain joins TRBV7-2 to TRBJ2-4; D is possibly TRBD2 (6 bases). Between the trimmed V and J ends, which lost 4 bases and 6 bases, there was a span of 13 bases. The CDR3 loop spans 14 amino acids. Per germline, CDR1 SGHTA and CDR2 FQGNSA. The full variable domain, completed using reference TRBV7-2 and TRBJ2-4, is GAGVSQSPSNKVTEKGKDVELRCDPISGHTALYWYRQSLGQGLEFLIYFQGNSAPDKSGLPSDRFSAERTGGSVSTLTIQRTQQEDSAVYLCASSSGGSGNIQYFGAGTRLSVL.